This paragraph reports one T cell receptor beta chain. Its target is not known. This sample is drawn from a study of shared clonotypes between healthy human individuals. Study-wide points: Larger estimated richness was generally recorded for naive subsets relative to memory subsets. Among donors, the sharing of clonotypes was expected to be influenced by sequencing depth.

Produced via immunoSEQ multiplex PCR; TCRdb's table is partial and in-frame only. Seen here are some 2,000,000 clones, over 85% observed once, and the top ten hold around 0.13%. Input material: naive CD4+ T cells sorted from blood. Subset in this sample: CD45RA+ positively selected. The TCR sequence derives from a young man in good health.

The CDR3 nucleotides are TGTGCCAGCAGTCGAGAACTGGCGGGACCCAATGAGCAGTTCTTC. The encoded protein is CASSRELAGPNEQFF. The chain has TRBV11-1 and TRBJ2-1; maybe TRBD2 (6 bases). Trimming removed 6 bases from V and 6 bases from J, with 18 bases in between. The CDR3 has 15 amino acids. Germline V CDR1 and CDR2: SGHAT, FQDESV (reference sequence).